The TCR beta chain described here comes from a study of CD4 T cells in relation to SARS-CoV-2 and coronaviruses. Germline CDR1 reads SGDLS; CDR2 reads YYNGEE. The J segment lost 1 base and the V segment lost 2 bases, leaving 5 bases of the junction unmatched. The CDR3 extends over 15 amino acids. Before the COVID-19 pandemic, during about 2011-2019, CD4+ T cells were taken from unexposed donors. TCRdb's table, derived via immunoSEQ multiplex PCR, lists solely in-frame clones and lacks some. The repertoire holds around 65,000 clones, with around 87% as singletons. The receptor's source is a human donor in good health. Material: memory CD4+ T cells from PBMCs. The chain employs TRBV9 and TRBJ1-1; 7 bases agree with TRBD1. This chain's CDR3 is CASSVTGASNTEAFF. The CDR3 DNA reads as TGTGCCAGCAGCGTTACAGGGGCGTCGAACACTGAAGCTTTCTTT.